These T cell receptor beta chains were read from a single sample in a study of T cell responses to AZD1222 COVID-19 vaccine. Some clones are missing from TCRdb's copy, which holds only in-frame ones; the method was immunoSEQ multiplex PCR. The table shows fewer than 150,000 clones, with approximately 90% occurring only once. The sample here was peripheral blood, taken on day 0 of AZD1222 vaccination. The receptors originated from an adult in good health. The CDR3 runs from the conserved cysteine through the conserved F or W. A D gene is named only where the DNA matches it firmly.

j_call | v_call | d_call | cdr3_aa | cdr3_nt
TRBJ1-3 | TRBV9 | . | CASSVGSSGASGNTIYF | TGTGCCAGCAGCGTAGGAAGTAGCGGGGCCTCTGGAAACACCATATATTTT
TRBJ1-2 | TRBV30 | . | CAWSGSGRNGYTF | TGTGCCTGGAGTGGTTCGGGGCGTAACGGCTACACCTTC
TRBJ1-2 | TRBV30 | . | CAWSVSRVGYGYTF | TGTGCCTGGAGTGTTTCCCGGGTGGGTTATGGCTACACCTTC
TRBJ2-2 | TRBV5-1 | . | CASSLSVTGELFF | TGCGCCAGCAGCCTCTCGGTTACCGGGGAGCTGTTTTTT
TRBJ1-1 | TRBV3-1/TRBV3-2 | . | CASSQGALAKKGAFF | TGTGCCAGCAGCCAAGGGGCCCTGGCCAAAAAGGGAGCTTTCTTT
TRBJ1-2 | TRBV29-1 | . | CSVAAGGNYGYTF | TGCAGCGTGGCAGCTGGGGGCAACTATGGCTACACCTTC
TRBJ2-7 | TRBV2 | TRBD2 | CASSPPGLVHEQYF | TGTGCCAGCAGTCCCCCGGGACTAGTCCACGAGCAGTACTTC
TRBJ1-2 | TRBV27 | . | CASSPTLKEGYTF | TGTGCCAGCAGTCCGACACTAAAGGAAGGCTACACCTTC
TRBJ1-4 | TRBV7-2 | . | CASSFGGAGEKLFF | TGTGCCAGCAGCTTTGGGGGGGCTGGTGAAAAACTGTTTTTT
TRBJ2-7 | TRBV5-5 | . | CASSLGGYEQYF | TGTGCCAGCAGCCTCGGGGGTTACGAGCAGTACTTC
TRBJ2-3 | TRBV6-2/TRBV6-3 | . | CASSYSRGTTSTDTQYF | TGTGCCAGCAGTTACTCGAGGGGGACAACTAGCACAGATACGCAGTATTTT
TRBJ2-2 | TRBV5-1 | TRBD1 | CASSRPGQGPGELFF | TGCGCCAGCAGCCGACCGGGACAGGGTCCCGGGGAGCTGTTTTTT
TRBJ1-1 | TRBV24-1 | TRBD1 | CATSDAGGTTEAFF | TGTGCCACCAGTGACGCAGGGGGGACGACTGAAGCTTTCTTT
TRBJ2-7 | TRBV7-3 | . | CASSLGGGEQYF | TGTGCCAGCAGCTTAGGGGGTGGAGAGCAGTACTTC